The T cell receptor beta chain described here comes from a study of CD8 T cells in ankylosing spondylitis. Overall study results and limits: Earlier studies detected some motif variants in reactive arthritis synovial fluid and blood. Within matched ankylosing spondylitis synovial fluid, disease-linked clones were reportedly significantly enriched. A TCR beta motif made of several highly homologous variants seemed typical of ankylosing spondylitis blood.

This clonotype was detected a few times. Antigen unknown. The CDR3 has 14 amino acids. The V gene lost 0 bases and the J gene lost 3 bases, with 8 bases spanning the gap. Germline V lookup: CDR1 LGHNA, CDR2 YNFKEQ. Quantitative 5'-RACE with molecular barcodes produced the TCR beta libraries. A single record per CDR3 protein comes from TCRdb applying MiXCR to the 5' RACE reads. The data hold around 130,000 distinct CDR3 sequences, with about a tenth observed a single time. Sequencing was performed on blood, either unsorted or a sorted T cell fraction (not recorded which). This receptor was taken from a male donor with ankylosing spondylitis or in good health (not recorded which). The V gene is TRBV4-2, the J gene TRBJ2-5; D call uncertain. The chain's CDR3 is CASSQEVREETQYF. The DNA of the CDR3 is TGTGCCAGCAGCCAAGAGGTCCGGGAAGAGACCCAGTACTTC.